Below, 27 T cell receptor beta chains from the same sample are listed, as sequenced in a study of T cell changes during pregnancy in multiple sclerosis. TCRdb keeps only in-frame clones here, not all; method: immunoSEQ multiplex PCR. This repertoire shows some 38,000 clones, around 91% found once; its top ten account for 0.5% to 0.85%. Source: CD4+ T cells from peripheral blood mononuclear cells, taken in the second trimester of pregnancy. These receptors were collected from a female donor in good health, enrolled as a control in a pregnancy study.

In this sample, this clone turned up a few times. J is TRBJ1-1 and V is TRBV29-1; TRBD1 might be the D (6 bases). The CDR3 has 13 residues. Trimming removed 8 bases at V and 3 bases at J, with 16 bases between. Germline loops: CDR1 SQVTM, CDR2 ANQGSEA. This chain's CDR3 is CSTSGQADTEAFF. The CDR3 nucleotides are TGCAGCACCTCGGGACAAGCTGACACTGAAGCTTTCTTT. The variable domain in full, completed from reference TRBV29-1 and TRBJ1-1, reads SAVISQKPSRDICQRGTSLTIQCQVDSQVTMMFWYRQQPGQSLTLIATANQGSEATYESGFVIDKFPISRPNLTFSTLTVSNMSPEDSSIYLCSTSGQADTEAFFGQGTRLTVV.

The chain couples TRBV5-5 to TRBJ1-6; D call uncertain. Germline lookup yields CDR1 SGHKS and CDR2 YYEKEE (reference sequence). V lost 1 base to trimming and J lost 7 bases, with 15 bases between them. CDR3 length: 16 residues. The CDR3: CASSLPTGVLNSPLHF. In DNA form, the CDR3 reads TGTGCCAGCAGCTTGCCCACCGGGGTGTTAAATTCACCCCTCCACTTT.

The chain joins TRBV2 to TRBJ1-6, with TRBD1 matching over 7 bases. CDR1 is SNHLY, CDR2 FYNNEI, per germline. V dropped 7 bases and J dropped 15; count of bases not matched to a gene: 15. This CDR3 is 14 amino acids long. The CDR3 spells CASTNPGTVLVLHF. CDR3 DNA: TGTGCCAGCACCAACCCCGGGACAGTTCTAGTCCTCCACTTT. Looking up the rest from reference TRBV2 and TRBJ1-6 gives the full variable domain: EPEVTQTPSHQVTQMGQEVILRCVPISNHLYFYWYRQILGQKVEFLVSFYNNEISEKSEIFDDQFSVERPDGSNFTLKIRSTKLEDSAMYFCASTNPGTVLVLHFGNGTRLTVT.

As to this clone: Other DNA sequences in the same sample also yield this CDR3. The chain couples TRBV9 to TRBJ1-6; D not resolved. V was pared by 0 bases and J by 13 bases, with 17 bases between. This CDR3 has 15 amino acids. CDR1 is SGDLS, CDR2 YYNGEE, per germline. This CDR3 reads CASSVDLLRNSPLHF. The CDR3 bases are TGTGCCAGCAGCGTAGACCTTCTGCGAAACTCGCCCCTCCACTTT. Complete variable domain (other parts from reference TRBV9 and TRBJ1-6): DSGVTQTPKHLITATGQRVTLRCSPRSGDLSVYWYQQSLDQGLQFLIQYYNGEERAKGNILERFSAQQFPDLHSELNLSSLELGDSALYFCASSVDLLRNSPLHFGNGTRLTVT.

The V gene is TRBV27, the J gene TRBJ2-3; D ambiguous. V was cut by 6 bases and J by 8 bases, with 9 bases left in between. Germline lookup yields CDR1 MNHEY and CDR2 SMNVEV (reference sequence). CDR3 size: 11 residues. The CDR3 loop is CASSATGTQYF. CDR3 DNA: TGTGCCAGCAGCGCGACGGGTACGCAGTATTTT.

The chain carries TRBV9 and TRBJ2-1; 10 nucleotides match TRBD2. This CDR3 region has 16 residues. CDR1 and CDR2 (germline): SGDLS, YYNGEE. V was clipped by 2 bases and J by 0 bases; unmatched bases: 2. CDR3 DNA: TGTGCCAGCAGCGTCCCTAGCGGGAGCTCCTACAATGAGCAGTTCTTC. Residues: CASSVPSGSSYNEQFF.

This chain joins TRBV5-4 and TRBJ2-3; a possible D gene is TRBD2 (7 bases). From germline, CDR1 is SGHNT and CDR2 YYREEE (reference sequence). Trimming shortened V by 5 bases and J by 6 bases, and 16 bases separated the two germline ends. The CDR3 spans 14 residues. Here the CDR3 reads CASRYNAGADTQYF. The CDR3 DNA follows: TGTGCCAGCAGGTACAACGCGGGGGCCGATACGCAGTATTTT.

This clone was seen just once. V gene TRBV7-2 combines with J gene TRBJ1-2; D is undetermined. There are 14 residues in the CDR3. The germline V and J ends were trimmed by 4 bases and 6 bases, with 15 bases remaining between them. Germline values: CDR1 SGHTA, CDR2 FQGNSA. The CDR3 region has the DNA TGTGCCAGCAGCTCGCAGACCACAGTCGATGGCTACACCTTC. Residues: CASSSQTTVDGYTF.

The chain couples TRBV30 to TRBJ2-3; 10 bases align to TRBD2. The CDR3 contains 16 residues. CDR1 and CDR2 (germline): GTSNPN, SVGIG (reference sequence). Trimming took 0 bases from V and 5 from J; bases not matched to a gene: 8. CDR3 DNA: TGTGCCTGGAGTGTCTCGGTAGCGGGGGGCAAAGATACGCAGTATTTT. Its translation: CAWSVSVAGGKDTQYF.

The rearrangement joins TRBV19 to TRBJ1-5, with 11 bases lining up with TRBD1. J was trimmed by 6 bases and V by 3 bases; bases with no gene match: 4. Germline CDR1 is LNHDA and CDR2 is SQIVND (reference sequence). CDR3 length: 15 amino acids. The chain's CDR3 is CASSIGTGGAQPQHF. CDR3 in DNA: TGTGCCAGTAGTATTGGGACAGGGGGGGCTCAGCCCCAGCATTTT.

CDR3 amino acids: CSGKKGGRRETQYF. The CDR3 DNA reads TGCAGCGGAAAAAAAGGCGGGCGCCGAGAGACCCAGTACTTC. This chain links TRBV29-1 with TRBJ2-5; TRBD2 might be the D (5 bases). Trimming removed 7 bases from V and 4 bases from J, with 19 bases in between. The germline V gene has CDR1 SQVTM and CDR2 ANQGSEA. The CDR3 runs to 14 residues.

The chain employs TRBV6-1 and TRBJ2-4, with a tentative D call TRBD2 (6 bases). The V and J ends lost 4 bases and 1 base respectively, with 17 bases between them. The CDR3 is 17 amino acids. Germline CDR1 is MNHNS and CDR2 is SASEGT. The CDR3 coding sequence is TGTGCCAGCAGTGGGGATGGGGGGATTATTGCCAAAAACATTCAGTACTTC. Its protein product is CASSGDGGIIAKNIQYF.

This clone showed up just once. The J gene is TRBJ2-6, the V gene TRBV6-6; D uncertain. V dropped 8 bases and J dropped 1 base, with 6 bases sitting between them. Germline assignment: CDR1 MNHNY and CDR2 SVGAGI (reference sequence). The CDR3 contains 13 residues. CDR3 protein: CASRESGANVLTF. CDR3 nucleotide sequence: TGTGCCAGCCGAGAGTCTGGGGCCAACGTCCTGACTTTC.

The chain joins TRBV11-3 to TRBJ1-1; possibly TRBD1 for D (6 bases). There are 15 residues in the CDR3. V shed 0 bases and J shed 3 bases, with 11 bases lying between them. Germline loops: CDR1 SGHNT, CDR2 YENEEA. The CDR3: CASSLDGGRYTEAFF. CDR3 sequence (DNA): TGTGCCAGCAGCTTAGACGGGGGGCGGTACACTGAAGCTTTCTTT.

This clone was observed a single time. The chain uses TRBV28 and TRBJ2-1; the D is unclear. Trimming pared 3 bases from V and 11 bases from J, leaving 11 bases between. CDR3 length: 12 residues. The germline V gene has CDR1 MDHEN and CDR2 SYDVKM. CDR3: CASSFSSSQQFF. Written as DNA, the CDR3 is TGTGCCAGCAGTTTTAGCAGCTCGCAGCAGTTCTTC.

The V gene is TRBV2, the J gene TRBJ2-7; TRBD1 matches 8 bases. V lost 3 bases and J lost 4; bases outside the gene matches: 5. Germline CDR1 and CDR2: SNHLY and FYNNEI. The CDR3 contains 14 residues. This chain's CDR3 is CASSDGQGVYEQYF. The CDR3 DNA sequence: TGTGCCAGCAGTGACGGACAGGGAGTATACGAGCAGTACTTC. The full variable domain, its missing parts supplied by reference TRBV2 and TRBJ2-7, is EPEVTQTPSHQVTQMGQEVILRCVPISNHLYFYWYRQILGQKVEFLVSFYNNEISEKSEIFDDQFSVERPDGSNFTLKIRSTKLEDSAMYFCASSDGQGVYEQYFGPGTRLTVT.

V is TRBV12-5 and J is TRBJ1-6; 7 bases match TRBD1. V dropped 7 bases and J dropped 9; count of bases not matched to a gene: 9. The CDR3 runs 14 residues. Germline V gene lookup returns CDR1 LGHNT and CDR2 FRNRAP. The CDR3 here is CASAPQGSISPLHF. CDR3 coding DNA: TGTGCTAGTGCCCCACAGGGGTCGATTTCACCCCTCCACTTT.

The V and J genes are TRBV27 and TRBJ1-6, with D possibly being TRBD1 (5 bases). V lost 6 bases, J lost 0 bases, and 18 bases lay in between. The CDR3 contains 18 residues. Germline values: CDR1 MNHEY, CDR2 SMNVEV (reference sequence). CDR3 amino acids: CASRLGQDKSSYNSPLHF. Written as DNA, the CDR3 is TGTGCCAGCAGGCTTGGGCAGGACAAGAGCTCCTATAATTCACCCCTCCACTTT.

The rearrangement joins TRBV7-9 to TRBJ2-5, with a possible D match to TRBD1 (6 bases). CDR1 and CDR2 (germline): SEHNR, FQNEAQ (reference sequence). There are 13 residues in the CDR3. Trimming removed 6 bases from V and 4 bases from J, with 12 bases in between. The CDR3 region has the DNA TGTGCCAGCAGAGGCAGGGGTATAGAGACCCAGTACTTC. Translation gives CASRGRGIETQYF.

The chain links TRBV15 to TRBJ2-7; 8 bases agree with TRBD2. This CDR3 region has 13 residues. The germline V gene encodes CDR1 LNHNV and CDR2 YYDKDF (reference sequence). V was clipped by 0 bases and J by 6 bases; unmatched bases: 1. CDR3 protein: CATSRDAGGEQYF. The DNA for the CDR3 is TGTGCCACCAGCAGAGATGCGGGGGGCGAGCAGTACTTC.

The chain carries TRBV10-3 and TRBJ1-1; tentatively, D is TRBD1 (6 bases). This CDR3 spans 12 amino acids. Looked up from germline, CDR1 is ENHRY and CDR2 is SYGVKD. V dropped 6 bases and J dropped 4 bases, with 9 bases sitting between them. In DNA, the CDR3 is TGTGCCATCAGAGGGGGAACCACTGAAGCTTTCTTT. Amino acids: CAIRGGTTEAFF.

The chain uses TRBV30 and TRBJ1-3; TRBD1 is a possible D gene (6 bases). CDR3 length: 14 residues. Looked up from germline, CDR1 is GTSNPN and CDR2 is SVGIG (reference sequence). Trimming left V 5 bases short and J 5 bases short, with 16 bases between. The CDR3 spells CAWGVRGGRNTIYF. DNA for the CDR3: TGTGCCTGGGGGGTAAGAGGGGGAAGAAACACCATATATTTT. Drawing the rest from reference TRBV30 and TRBJ1-3, the complete variable domain is SQTIHQWPATLVQPVGSPLSLECTVEGTSNPNLYWYRQAAGRGLQLLFYSVGIGQISSEVPQNLSASRPQDRQFILSSKKLLLSDSGFYLCAWGVRGGRNTIYFGEGSWLTVV.

CDR3 sequence: CASSQDPLAGGQDTQYF. The CDR3 DNA follows: TGCGCCAGCAGCCAAGATCCCCTAGCGGGGGGGCAAGATACGCAGTATTTT. The chain couples TRBV4-1 to TRBJ2-3; TRBD2 aligns across 12 bases. CDR1 MGHRA and CDR2 YSYEKL come from the germline V gene. With 0 bases clipped from V and 5 bases from J, the junction kept 6 bases outside the gene matches. The CDR3 loop spans 17 amino acids.

This clone turned up a few times. V usage is TRBV21-1 and J usage is TRBJ2-7; the table assigns TRBD2, which was not confirmed against the DNA. TRBV21-1 is given as a pseudogene. The CDR3 length is 15 residues. The CDR3 protein is CASSKVEERLGEQYF. DNA of the CDR3: TGTGCCAGCAGCAAAGTAGAGGAGAGGTTGGGCGAGCAGTACTTC.

V is TRBV5-1 and J is TRBJ2-1; 10 nucleotides line up with TRBD2. This CDR3 has 16 amino acids. Unmatched junction bases numbered 9, after V lost 3 bases and J lost 6 bases. Germline CDR1 is SGHRS and CDR2 is YFSETQ. The CDR3 reads CASSWQSGGALNEQFF. CDR3 sequence (DNA): TGCGCCAGCAGCTGGCAAAGCGGGGGGGCCCTCAATGAGCAGTTCTTC.

The V and J genes are TRBV5-1 and TRBJ2-5; D is possibly TRBD2 (7 bases). From germline, CDR1 is SGHRS and CDR2 YFSETQ. The CDR3 has 16 amino acids. Trimming shortened V by 7 bases and J by 0 bases, and 19 bases separated the two germline ends. The CDR3 region has the DNA TGCGCCAGCCGACAAAGGGGGGGAACGTACCAAGAGACCCAGTACTTC. This gives the protein CASRQRGGTYQETQYF.

The chain combines TRBV27 with TRBJ2-7; perhaps TRBD1 as D (6 bases). This CDR3 region has 15 residues. Trimming pared 0 bases from V and 3 bases from J, leaving 12 bases between. Germline V gene lookup returns CDR1 MNHEY and CDR2 SMNVEV (reference sequence). Written as DNA, the CDR3 is TGTGCCAGCAGTTTATCCCGGGACACCAACTACGAGCAGTACTTC. This translates into CASSLSRDTNYEQYF.